The sequence of this T cell receptor beta chain was determined in a study of PD-1 blockade in classical Hodgkin lymphoma. General study points: Some patients began nivolumab under 1 year after ASCT. These patients were excluded from later analyses. TCR diversity rose significantly by C4D1 in CD4+ but not CD8+ cells.

The CDR3 runs 14 residues. CDR1 and CDR2 (germline): GTSNPN, SVGIG (reference sequence). Trimming left V 3 bases short and J 0 bases short, with 10 bases between. Exposure to brentuximab vedotin varied, and each patient had relapsed following autologous stem cell transplantation. On this clone itself: Its antigen is currently unknown.

Produced via immunoSEQ multiplex PCR; TCRdb's table is partial and in-frame only. The sample records 70,000 or so clones, roughly 91% being singletons. The source was peripheral blood mononuclear cells (PBMCs), collected at baseline. The chain is built from TRBV30 and TRBJ2-3; maybe TRBD2 (6 bases). The sequence was obtained from a human donor with classical Hodgkin lymphoma. CDR3 residues: CAWRASASTDTQYF. For the CDR3, the DNA is TGTGCCTGGAGGGCTAGCGCTAGCACAGATACGCAGTATTTT.